These T cell receptor beta chains were read from a single sample in a study of immune evolution from preneoplasia to lung adenocarcinoma. Some clones are missing from TCRdb's copy, which holds only in-frame ones; the method was immunoSEQ multiplex PCR. In the table there are under 7,000 clones, roughly 77% of which are singletons. Sequenced material: FFPE invasive lung adenocarcinoma tissue. The receptor set was obtained from a person in their fifties with lung adenocarcinoma. Both conserved end residues are part of each CDR3. Fields, in order: CDR3 DNA, CDR3 protein, clone size, J gene, D gene, V gene. D genes are given only for firm matches. Clone size is given for some rows only: seen once, a few or many times, or a class if the clone is expanded.

TGCGCCAGCAGCTTACAGGGGGACGGCACAGATACGCAGTATTTT | CASSLQGDGTDTQYF | once | TRBJ2-3 | TRBD1 | TRBV5-1
TGTGCCAGCAGTTTGGCAGCAAGCTCTGGAAACACCATATATTTT | CASSLAASSGNTIYF | few | TRBJ1-3 | NA | TRBV28
TGTGCCACCAGCGAGGCAGGCAATCAGCCCCAGCATTTT | CATSEAGNQPQHF | NA | TRBJ1-5 | NA | TRBV15
TGTGCCAGCAGCGTTACGGGAGGAGGGGGCGGCGAGCAGTACTTC | CASSVTGGGGGEQYF | NA | TRBJ2-7 | NA | TRBV9
TGTGCCAGCTCACCCTACGAGCAGTACTTC | CASSPYEQYF | once | TRBJ2-7 | NA | TRBV18
TGTGCCAGCTCGAAATCCGGGACGGTAAACTATGGCTACACCTTC | CASSKSGTVNYGYTF | NA | TRBJ1-2 | NA | TRBV18
TGCGCCAGCAGCTTTCCCCAGGCGGGGAACACCGGGGAGCTGTTTTTT | CASSFPQAGNTGELFF | once | TRBJ2-2 | NA | TRBV5-1
TGTGCCAGCAGAGATAGGCTCTATGGCTACACCTTC | CASRDRLYGYTF | NA | TRBJ1-2 | NA | TRBV6-5
TGTGCCAGCAGACCTGGAAGGACAGGGGGCGCAACCGGGGAGCTGTTTTTT | CASRPGRTGGATGELFF | NA | TRBJ2-2 | TRBD1 | TRBV27
TGTGCCAGCATCATGGGGGCGGGGAATGAAAAACTGTTTTTT | CASIMGAGNEKLFF | NA | TRBJ1-4 | NA | TRBV2